The 15 T cell receptor beta chains in this list originate from one sample, sequenced in a study of shared clonotypes between healthy human individuals. Data came from immunoSEQ multiplex PCR; TCRdb stores just in-frame clones and leaves some out. The sample includes 2 million to 2.5 million clones, about 92% of them seen just once. The sample comprised naive CD4+ T cells from PBMCs. Subset of the sample: CD45RA+ positively selected. All receptors derive from a man aged 18 to 29 in good health. Some clones in this sample may be carry-over from other donors' samples.

V usage is TRBV28 and J usage is TRBJ2-6; the match to TRBD1 covers 11 bases. With 5 bases clipped from V and 2 bases from J, the junction kept 8 bases outside the gene matches. Germline V gene sequence: CDR1 MDHEN, CDR2 SYDVKM. This CDR3 spans 18 amino acids. CDR3 region: CASSHTGTGGAGANVLTF. The CDR3 nucleotides read TGTGCCAGCAGTCATACCGGGACAGGGGGAGCTGGGGCCAACGTCCTGACTTTC.

The rearrangement uses TRBV14 and TRBJ2-1; 7 bases line up with TRBD2. Trimming took 1 base from V and 4 from J; bases not matched to a gene: 7. Per germline, CDR1 SGHDN and CDR2 FVKESK. The CDR3 consists of 16 residues. As DNA, the CDR3 is TGTGCCAGCAGCCAAGTTAGGGCTAGCGGTTACAATGAGCAGTTCTTC. It codes for CASSQVRASGYNEQFF.

As concerns this clone: Other DNA sequences in this sample translate to the same CDR3. The V gene is TRBV18, the J gene TRBJ1-4; D not certain. The V gene's germline CDR1 is KGHSH and CDR2 LQKENI. The CDR3 totals 13 residues. With 5 bases removed from V and 4 bases from J, the gap between germline ends came to 8 bases. The CDR3 protein is CASSAGFNEKLFF. The CDR3, as DNA: TGTGCCAGCTCAGCGGGGTTTAATGAAAAACTGTTTTTT.

This chain connects TRBV11-2 to TRBJ1-2; 8 bases are shared with TRBD1. The V gene's germline CDR1 is SGHAT and CDR2 FQNNGV. V was clipped by 4 bases and J by 4 bases; unmatched bases: 8. The CDR3 is 15 amino acids. In DNA, the CDR3 is TGTGCCAGCAGCTCTTCAGGGGGCTTAGGCTATGGCTACACCTTC. Encoded protein: CASSSSGGLGYGYTF.

The chain joins TRBV6-1 to TRBJ2-2; D perhaps matches TRBD1 (5 bases). Germline CDR1 reads MNHNS; CDR2 reads SASEGT. V lost 6 bases and J 8 bases, leaving 7 bases between the germline ends. The CDR3 has 11 residues. The CDR3 is CASRQGGELFF. In nucleotides, the CDR3 is TGTGCCAGCAGGCAGGGAGGGGAGCTGTTTTTT.

V usage is TRBV7-3 and J usage is TRBJ2-6; a possible D gene is TRBD2 (6 bases). Between the trimmed V and J ends, which lost 7 bases and 1 base, there was a span of 14 bases. CDR1 and CDR2 (germline): SGHTA, FQGTGA. The CDR3 consists of 16 residues. Here the CDR3 DNA reads TGTGCCAGCACCAACGGGCGGGGATCTGGGGCCAACGTCCTGACTTTC. This sequence encodes CASTNGRGSGANVLTF.

The chain carries TRBV6-5 and TRBJ2-7; D might be TRBD1 (6 bases). V lost 6 bases, J lost 3 bases, and 15 bases lay in between. This CDR3 is built from 14 residues. The germline gives CDR1 MNHEY, CDR2 SVGAGI. In nucleotides, the CDR3 is TGTGCCAGCAGCTGGACAGCAACCATCTACGAGCAGTACTTC. Amino acids: CASSWTATIYEQYF.

This sequence joins TRBV5-1 and TRBJ2-2, with D hard to call. Trimming removed 1 base at V and 7 bases at J, with 8 bases between. Germline loops: CDR1 SGHRS, CDR2 YFSETQ. The CDR3 is 13 residues long. CDR3: CASSLNTVGELFF. The CDR3 DNA reads TGCGCCAGCAGCTTGAATACTGTCGGGGAGCTGTTTTTT.

The rearrangement links TRBV5-4 to TRBJ1-5, with unresolved D. Per the germline V gene, CDR1 is SGHNT and CDR2 is YYREEE (reference sequence). CDR3 size: 16 residues. Trimming left V 1 base short and J 2 bases short, with 13 bases between. The CDR3 region is CASSLSGVAGNQPQHF. DNA of the CDR3: TGTGCCAGCAGCTTGTCCGGGGTTGCGGGCAATCAGCCCCAGCATTTT.

J is TRBJ2-7 and V is TRBV15, with 9 bases lining up with TRBD1. CDR1 and CDR2 from the germline V gene are LNHNV and YYDKDF (reference sequence). The CDR3 totals 15 residues. V gave up 3 bases and J gave up 7 bases; unmatched junction bases: 10. CDR3 residues: CATSREGQGLVEQYF. The CDR3 coding sequence is TGTGCCACCAGCAGGGAGGGACAGGGTCTGGTAGAGCAGTACTTC.

This chain joins TRBV5-4 and TRBJ2-5; 12 bases agree with TRBD2. The CDR3 consists of 17 residues. Germline CDR1 and CDR2: SGHNT and YYREEE (reference sequence). Trimming removed 2 bases from V and 4 bases from J; junction bases left unmatched: 9. CDR3 bases: TGTGCCAGCAGCTTTCTTCTAGCGGGAGGGGTCAGAGAGACCCAGTACTTC. Its translation is CASSFLLAGGVRETQYF.

The rearrangement joins TRBV14 to TRBJ1-1; the D is unclear. V dropped 0 bases and J dropped 1 base, with 12 bases sitting between them. This CDR3 has 16 residues. Germline CDR1 is SGHDN and CDR2 is FVKESK. The CDR3 region is CASSQEISSGNTEAFF. The CDR3, as DNA: TGTGCCAGCAGCCAAGAAATATCCTCCGGGAACACTGAAGCTTTCTTT.

The chain has TRBV7-7 and TRBJ2-7; either TRBD1 or TRBD2 may fit D (5 bases each). The V and J ends lost 4 bases and 6 bases respectively, with 16 bases between them. Germline assignment: CDR1 SSHAT and CDR2 FNYEAQ (reference sequence). The CDR3 has 14 amino acids. This CDR3 is CASSSGPSPGEQYF. The CDR3, as DNA: TGTGCCAGCAGCTCGGGACCTAGCCCGGGCGAGCAGTACTTC. Using reference TRBV7-7 and TRBJ2-7 for the parts outside the CDR3, the full variable domain is GAGVSQSPRYKVTKRGQDVTLRCDPISSHATLYWYQQALGQGPEFLTYFNYEAQPDKSGLPSDRFSAERPEGSISTLTIQRTEQRDSAMYRCASSSGPSPGEQYFGPGTRLTVT.

As for this clone: Other DNA sequences in this sample translate to the same CDR3. The V and J genes are TRBV7-9 and TRBJ1-2, with a weak D call TRBD1 (5 bases). Germline V gene lookup returns CDR1 SEHNR and CDR2 FQNEAQ (reference sequence). The CDR3 contains 13 residues. The germline V and J ends were trimmed by 4 bases and 2 bases, with 8 bases remaining between them. For the CDR3, the DNA is TGTGCCAGCAGCTCCCAGGGAAACTATGGCTACACCTTC. It is translated as CASSSQGNYGYTF.

The chain links TRBV29-1 to TRBJ1-2; D remains unclear. V was pared by 0 bases and J by 4 bases, with 6 bases between. CDR3 length equals 12 residues. Per the germline V gene, CDR1 is SQVTM and CDR2 is ANQGSEA. The CDR3 DNA reads TGCAGCGTTGAAGATCAGGCCTATGGCTACACCTTC. This translates into CSVEDQAYGYTF.